Below are 13 T cell receptor beta chains sequenced from a single sample in a study of response to subunit inactivated influenza vaccine. TCRdb re-called the RT-PCR reads with MiXCR, one entry per CDR3 protein. The repertoire holds about 190,000 distinct CDR3 sequences, around 15% seen once, with roughly 26% in the top ten. Sequencing was performed on CD8+ T cells sorted from PBMCs, taken roughly 5 days after vaccination. The receptors derive from a man in his fifties who received an inactivated influenza vaccine.

The rearrangement links TRBV2 to TRBJ2-7; 11 bases are shared with TRBD1. This CDR3 is 16 amino acids long. CDR1 and CDR2 from the germline V gene are SNHLY and FYNNEI. V lost 7 bases, J lost 4 bases, and 12 bases stayed unmatched. The CDR3 region has the DNA TGTGCCAGCAACCCCCAGGGACAGGGGGGATGGTACGAGCAGTACTTC. It encodes CASNPQGQGGWYEQYF.

The DNA of the CDR3 is TGTGCCAGCAGTTCCTCTGGCTACGAGCAGTACTTC. This encodes CASSSSGYEQYF. The chain couples TRBV12-3 or TRBV12-4 to TRBJ2-7; D uncertain. The CDR3 is 12 residues long. Trimming left V 4 bases short and J 3 bases short, with 7 bases between.

This clonotype showed up just a few times. The genes are TRBV5-1 and TRBJ2-7; 12 nucleotides line up with TRBD2. CDR1 and CDR2 from the germline V gene are SGHRS and YFSETQ. The junction had 5 bases not matched to a gene; V was cut back by 4 bases and J by 0 bases. The CDR3 is 16 amino acids. The CDR3 coding sequence is TGCGCCAGCAGCCCCGGACTAGCGGGAATCTCCTACGAGCAGTACTTC. This encodes CASSPGLAGISYEQYF.

A few counts support this clonotype. The chain carries TRBV27 and TRBJ2-1; D unresolved. Germline values: CDR1 MNHEY, CDR2 SMNVEV (reference sequence). Trimming shortened V by 6 bases and J by 0 bases, and 9 bases separated the two germline ends. This CDR3 is built from 14 residues. The CDR3 is CASRKGSSYNEQFF. The CDR3 nucleotides read TGTGCCAGCAGAAAAGGCAGCTCCTACAATGAGCAGTTCTTC.

The CDR3 protein is CASREGQTEAFF. The CDR3 DNA follows: TGTGCCAGCAGAGAGGGACAGACTGAAGCTTTCTTT. This chain joins TRBV7-9 and TRBJ1-1; the match to TRBD1 covers 7 bases. J gave up 5 bases and V 6 bases, and 3 bases lay outside the gene matches. Germline values: CDR1 SEHNR, CDR2 FQNEAQ (reference sequence). The CDR3 totals 12 residues.

There are many counts of this clonotype. This rearrangement joins TRBV11-2 to TRBJ2-3, with D unclear. The CDR3 spans 12 residues. CDR1 is SGHAT, CDR2 FQNNGV, per germline. The V end was cut by 1 base, the J end by 2 bases, with 1 base between. DNA of the CDR3: TGTGCCAGCAGCTTAGCCACAGATACGCAGTATTTT. It codes for CASSLATDTQYF.

This clonotype was seen more than once but under ten times. This chain joins TRBV7-9 and TRBJ2-3; 7 bases match TRBD2. This CDR3 contains 15 residues. CDR1 and CDR2 from the germline V gene are SEHNR and FQNEAQ (reference sequence). V lost 6 bases and J lost 1; bases outside the gene matches: 7. CDR3 in amino acids: CASSYKRGGTDTQYF. The CDR3 bases are TGTGCCAGCAGTTACAAGCGGGGAGGCACAGATACGCAGTATTTT.

The sample holds many counts of this clonotype. This sequence joins TRBV6-1 and TRBJ1-5; D not certain. Germline V lookup: CDR1 MNHNS, CDR2 SASEGT. This CDR3 is 15 amino acids long. Trimming pared 2 bases from V and 1 base from J, leaving 9 bases between. CDR3 sequence (DNA): TGTGCCAGCAGTGAATATCTAGGCAGCAATCAGCCCCAGCATTTT. Translation: CASSEYLGSNQPQHF.

This clonotype has at least ten counts. The genes are TRBV6-2 or TRBV6-3 and TRBJ2-5, with a possible D match to TRBD2 (5 bases). Trimming took off 1 base at V and 1 base at J, with 10 bases between the two ends. The CDR3 contains 15 residues. Germline CDR1 MNHEY, CDR2 SVGEGT. CDR3 amino acids: CASSYYSEVQETQYF. The CDR3 region has the DNA TGTGCCAGCAGTTACTATTCGGAGGTCCAAGAGACCCAGTACTTC.

The chain links TRBV13 to TRBJ1-6; 7 nucleotides line up with TRBD1. The CDR3 has 16 residues. Germline V gives CDR1 PRHDT, CDR2 FYEKMQ (reference sequence). After removal of 5 bases from V and 0 bases from J, the junction contained 4 bases not matched to a gene. CDR3 loop: CASSGRDSSYNSPLHF. CDR3 nucleotides: TGTGCCAGCAGCGGGCGGGACAGCTCCTATAATTCACCCCTCCACTTT.

This clonotype was recorded at least ten times. J is TRBJ2-2 and V is TRBV7-6; D is ambiguous. V was shortened by 2 bases and J by 5 bases, with 6 bases between the two germline ends. CDR1 is SGHVS, CDR2 FNYEAQ, per germline. There are 13 residues in the CDR3. CDR3 sequence: CASSLTSTGELFF. In nucleotides, the CDR3 is TGTGCCAGCAGCTTAACGTCTACCGGGGAGCTGTTTTTT.

The V call is TRBV7-9, the J call TRBJ2-5; D perhaps matches TRBD1 (6 bases). The CDR3 covers 14 residues. CDR1 is SEHNR, CDR2 FQNEAQ, per germline (reference sequence). V lost 2 bases and J 8 bases, leaving 15 bases between the germline ends. The CDR3 DNA reads as TGTGCCAGCAGCTTACCAGGGGCCTCGGTAACCCAGTACTTC. Protein product: CASSLPGASVTQYF.

In its sample, this clonotype was seen a few times. The chain employs TRBV7-8 and TRBJ2-1, with TRBD2 matching 12 bases. This CDR3 is 16 amino acids long. The junction had 4 bases not matched to a gene; V was cut back by 2 bases and J by 5 bases. Germline CDR1 and CDR2: SGHVS and FQNEAQ. This CDR3 is CASSLRTSGAHNEQFF. CDR3 nucleotide sequence: TGTGCCAGCAGCTTACGGACTAGCGGGGCCCACAATGAGCAGTTCTTC.